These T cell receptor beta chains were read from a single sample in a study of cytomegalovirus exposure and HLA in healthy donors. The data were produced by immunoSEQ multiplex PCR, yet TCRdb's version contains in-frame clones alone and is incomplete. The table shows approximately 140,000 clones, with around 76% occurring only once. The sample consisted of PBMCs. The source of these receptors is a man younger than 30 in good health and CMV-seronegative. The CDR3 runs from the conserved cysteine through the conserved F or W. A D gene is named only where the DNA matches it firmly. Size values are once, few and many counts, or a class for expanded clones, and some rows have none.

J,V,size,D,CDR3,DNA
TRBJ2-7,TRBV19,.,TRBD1,CASKGAPRDEQYF,TGTGCCAGTAAGGGGGCCCCCAGGGACGAGCAGTACTTC
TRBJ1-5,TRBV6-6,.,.,CASSYSQDQPQHF,TGTGCCAGCAGTTATTCACAGGATCAGCCCCAGCATTTT
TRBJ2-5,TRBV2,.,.,CASRTEVWETQYF,TGTGCCAGCAGGACAGAGGTATGGGAGACCCAGTACTTC
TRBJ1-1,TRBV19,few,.,CASSRGFTEAFF,TGTGCCAGTAGCAGGGGATTTACTGAAGCTTTCTTT
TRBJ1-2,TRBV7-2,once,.,CASSFSKDSHYGYTF,TGTGCCAGCAGCTTCAGTAAGGACAGCCACTATGGCTACACCTTC
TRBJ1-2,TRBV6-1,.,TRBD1,CASGMSVGGGNGYTF,TGTGCCAGTGGGATGAGTGTTGGAGGGGGCAATGGCTACACCTTC
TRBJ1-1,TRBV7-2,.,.,CASSWGGGWDTEAFF,TGTGCCAGCAGCTGGGGAGGGGGTTGGGACACTGAAGCTTTCTTT
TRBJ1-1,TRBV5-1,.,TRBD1,CASSLVGTGAPNTEAFF,TGCGCCAGCAGCTTGGTAGGGACAGGGGCACCGAACACTGAAGCTTTCTTT
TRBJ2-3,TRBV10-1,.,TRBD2,CASSTAGGTDTQYF,TGCGCCAGCAGTACAGCGGGGGGCACAGATACGCAGTATTTT
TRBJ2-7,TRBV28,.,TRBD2,CASTPGLAGTYEQYF,TGTGCCAGCACCCCAGGACTAGCGGGGACCTACGAGCAGTACTTC
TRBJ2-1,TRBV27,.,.,CASSLRPRDGVYNEQFF,TGTGCCAGCAGTTTACGCCCCCGTGACGGGGTTTACAATGAGCAGTTCTTC
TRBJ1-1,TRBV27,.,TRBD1,CASIRDRGGTEAFF,TGTGCCAGCATAAGGGACAGGGGAGGGACTGAAGCTTTCTTT
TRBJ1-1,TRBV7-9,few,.,CASSPDGRRGITEAFF,TGTGCCAGCAGCCCGGATGGCCGACGGGGGATCACTGAAGCTTTCTTT